The following is a T cell receptor (beta chain) sequence with its context. Its antigen is unknown. Within one base of it there is no much larger clone, and no base qualities were kept. PBMCs were isolated by Ficoll-Paque density gradient centrifugation. This record comes from a study of T-cell memory formation after mild COVID-19 (dated by TCRdb to about 2021). Regarding the complete study: TCR sequence clusters from the two donors were largely donor specific. In two donors, T-cell clones that expanded and contracted after mild COVID-19 were tracked by sequencing TCRalpha and TCRbeta repertoires over time. The cohort was made up of two young adult volunteers, one female and one male, who were previously healthy. Beyond this particular receptor, the publication reports: Some responding clones were detected in pre-infection memory, suggesting pre-existing cross-reactive memory T cells joined the SARS-CoV-2 response. Whether the second-wave clones peaking on day 37 were SARS-CoV-2 specific was not confirmed. Clones contracting from day 15 to 85 had balanced CD4/CD8 phenotypes, while a second wave expanding from day 15 to 37 was biased towards CD4+. Contracting CD4+ clones turned up mainly in the CM and EM memory subsets, whereas EMRA was where CD8+ clones were enriched. The study covered only a couple of mild cases, and larger cohorts including severe cases with pre-infection samples were considered necessary.

The sequencing machine was an Illumina NovaSeq 6000. cDNA libraries for TCRalpha and TCRbeta were prepared by 5'RACE using constant-segment primers, with sample barcodes and unique molecular identifiers added. Trizol reagent was used to extract RNA from every sample. Amplification of the libraries took two PCR steps, and the second step added a second sample barcode plus Illumina TruSeq adapters. Sequencing of libraries was performed on an Illumina NovaSeq with 2 x 150 bp paired-end reads. Under the source paper's analysis protocol: Demultiplexing of reads and collapsing into UMI-guided consensus sequences were performed with migec v1.2.7. Using mixcr v2.1.11, UMI consensuses were aligned to TRA and TRB V and J templates and then assembled into clonotypes. A clonotype was counted as expanded or contracted only if both edgeR and NoisET called the change significant, with noise models trained on biological replicates. For edgeR calls, the cutoffs were a false discovery rate-adjusted p below 0.01 and a log2 fold-change threshold of 1. As an exploratory analysis of dynamics, max-normalized trajectories of the 1000 most abundant clonotypes were examined by PCA with hierarchical clustering. The CD4 or CD8 phenotype of responding clones was assigned using the separately sequenced CD4+ and CD8+ repertoires. TCRdb ran its own pipeline on the public reads, namely fastp trimming at Q25 and MiXCR clone calling, and kept in-frame beta chains. Rows matching on CDR3 protein sequence are summarized as one entry with the most common DNA and genes. V and J calls and clone size were set by TCRdb, not the authors. The table for this sample lists a few hundred thousand distinct CDR3 sequences; approximately 24% of them were counted only once. 8.5% to 10% of the sample is taken by the ten largest.

The CDR3 spans 12 residues, from the cysteine through the phenylalanine. Only the CDR3 portion is preserved as DNA: 36 bases, with reading frame beginning at the first base. At the junction V is shortened by 2 bases and J by 7 bases, with 7 bases in between. Looking up the germline V gene (reference sequence) yields CDR1 MNHEY and CDR2 SMNVEV. The V and J segments used are TRBV27 and TRBJ2-3; possibly the D gene is TRBD1, per 6 matching bases. The source is an adult woman who had mild COVID-19 (a few samples of this study predate the infection). The sample titles of this study are shuffled in the database, so cell type and time point are left out; the donor was told from shared clones. What was sequenced was PBMCs or a T cell subset sorted from them (not recorded which). The nucleotide sequence reads TGTGCCAGCAGTTTAACAGGGTATACGCAGTATTTT. Its translation is CASSLTGYTQYF.